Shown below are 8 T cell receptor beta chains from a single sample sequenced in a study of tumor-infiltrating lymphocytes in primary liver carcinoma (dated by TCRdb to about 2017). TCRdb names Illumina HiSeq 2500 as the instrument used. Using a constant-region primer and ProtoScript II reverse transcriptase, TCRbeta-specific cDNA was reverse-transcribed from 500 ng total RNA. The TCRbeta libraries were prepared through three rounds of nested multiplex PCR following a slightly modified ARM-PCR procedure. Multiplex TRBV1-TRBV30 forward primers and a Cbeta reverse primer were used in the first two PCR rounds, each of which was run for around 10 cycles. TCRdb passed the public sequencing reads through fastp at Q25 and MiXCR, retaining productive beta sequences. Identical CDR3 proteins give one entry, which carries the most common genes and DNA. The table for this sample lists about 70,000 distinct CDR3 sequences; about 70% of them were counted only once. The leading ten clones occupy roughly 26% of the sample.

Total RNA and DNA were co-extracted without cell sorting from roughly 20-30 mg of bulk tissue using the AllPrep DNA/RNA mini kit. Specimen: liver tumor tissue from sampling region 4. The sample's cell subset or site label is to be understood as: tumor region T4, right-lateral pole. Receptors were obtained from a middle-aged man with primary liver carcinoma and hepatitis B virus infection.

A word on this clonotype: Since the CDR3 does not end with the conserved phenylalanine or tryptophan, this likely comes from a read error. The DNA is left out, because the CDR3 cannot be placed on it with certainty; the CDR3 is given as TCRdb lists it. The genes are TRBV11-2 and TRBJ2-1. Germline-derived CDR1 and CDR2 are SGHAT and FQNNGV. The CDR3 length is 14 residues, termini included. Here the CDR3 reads CASSSAAGGNEQFS.

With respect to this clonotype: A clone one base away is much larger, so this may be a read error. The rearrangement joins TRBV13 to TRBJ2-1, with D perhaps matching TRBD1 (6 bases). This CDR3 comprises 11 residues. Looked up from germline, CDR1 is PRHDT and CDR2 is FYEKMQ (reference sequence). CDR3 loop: CASSDRNEQLF. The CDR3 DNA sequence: TGTGCCAGCAGCGACAGGAATGAGCAGCTCTTC.

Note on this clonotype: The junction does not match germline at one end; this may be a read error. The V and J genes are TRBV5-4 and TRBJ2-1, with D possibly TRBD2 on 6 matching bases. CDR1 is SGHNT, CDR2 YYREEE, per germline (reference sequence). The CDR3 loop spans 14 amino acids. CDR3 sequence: CASSGGNFYNEQFF. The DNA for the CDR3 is TGTGCCAGCAGCGGCGGGAACTTCTACAATGAGCAATTCTTC. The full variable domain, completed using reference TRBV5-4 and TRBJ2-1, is ETGVTQSPTHLIKTRGQQVTLRCSSQSGHNTVSWYQQALGQGPQFIFQYYREEENGRGNFPPRFSGLQFPNYSSELNVNALELDDSALYLCASSGGNFYNEQFFGPGTRLTVL.

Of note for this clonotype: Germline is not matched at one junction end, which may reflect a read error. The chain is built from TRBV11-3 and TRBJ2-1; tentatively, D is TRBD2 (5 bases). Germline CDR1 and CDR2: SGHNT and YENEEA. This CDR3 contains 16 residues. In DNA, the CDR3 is TGTGCCAACAGCTTAGCGTGGGATAGCAGGAGACCTGAGCAGTTCTTC. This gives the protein CANSLAWDSRRPEQFF.

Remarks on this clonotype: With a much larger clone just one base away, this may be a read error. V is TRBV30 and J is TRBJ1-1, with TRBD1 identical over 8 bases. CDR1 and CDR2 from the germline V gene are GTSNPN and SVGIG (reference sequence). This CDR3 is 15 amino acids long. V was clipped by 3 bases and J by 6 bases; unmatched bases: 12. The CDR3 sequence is CAWRVPTGVGAEAFF. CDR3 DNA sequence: TGTGCCTGGAGGGTTCCGACAGGGGTGGGTGCTGAAGCTTTCTTT.

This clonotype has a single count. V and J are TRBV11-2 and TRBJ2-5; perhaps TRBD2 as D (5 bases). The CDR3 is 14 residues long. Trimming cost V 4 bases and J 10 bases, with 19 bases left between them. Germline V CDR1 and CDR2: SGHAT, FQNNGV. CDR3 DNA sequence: TGTGCCAGCAGCTCGACGGGGATGTTATTATACCAGTACTTC. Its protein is CASSSTGMLLYQYF.

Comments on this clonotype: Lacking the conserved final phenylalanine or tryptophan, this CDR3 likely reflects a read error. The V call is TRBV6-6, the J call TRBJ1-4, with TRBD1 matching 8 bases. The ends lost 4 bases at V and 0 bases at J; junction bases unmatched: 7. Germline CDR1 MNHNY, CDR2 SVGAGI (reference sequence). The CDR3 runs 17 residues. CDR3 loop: CASSFVTGATTNEKLFY. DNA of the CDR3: TGTGCCAGCAGTTTTGTGACAGGGGCGACAACTAATGAAAAACTGTTTTAT.

CDR3 sequence reads: CASTHDRGRAYTQYF. The DNA of the CDR3 is TGCGCCAGCACCCATGACAGGGGGCGGGCATATACGCAGTATTTT. This rearrangement joins TRBV5-1 to TRBJ2-3; TRBD1 matches 10 bases. Germline loops: CDR1 SGHRS, CDR2 YFSETQ. The CDR3 has 15 residues. V dropped 6 bases and J dropped 7; count of bases not matched to a gene: 11.